This TCR beta chain was observed in a study of blood T cell repertoires in COVID-19. Some clones are missing from TCRdb's copy, which holds only in-frame ones; the method was immunoSEQ multiplex PCR. The table has roughly 270,000 clones, around 90% seen once. Germline lookup yields CDR1 MNHEY and CDR2 SVGEGT. CDR3 length: 17 residues. V trimming: 5 bases; J trimming: 3 bases; junction bases outside the gene matches: 12. The receptor's source is a man younger than 30 with active or convalescent COVID-19. The J gene is TRBJ2-3, the V gene TRBV6-2 or TRBV6-3, with 9 positions matching TRBD2. The sequenced sample was peripheral blood. The CDR3: CASSQGIRLAGTDTQYF. The CDR3 bases are TGTGCCAGCAGTCAGGGTATCAGGCTAGCGGGGACAGATACGCAGTATTTT.